The 21 T cell receptor beta chains presented below share a single source sample, sequenced in a study of response to subunit inactivated influenza vaccine. TCRdb re-called the RT-PCR reads through MiXCR, storing one row per CDR3 protein. The sample includes roughly 500,000 distinct CDR3 sequences, roughly 23% of them seen just once. The sequenced sample was CD4+ T cells sorted from PBMCs, obtained 5 days after vaccination. All receptors derive from a man between 45 and 60 years old who received an inactivated influenza vaccine.

V is TRBV6-1 and J is TRBJ2-3; no firm D call. Per the germline V gene, CDR1 is MNHNS and CDR2 is SASEGT. V lost 2 bases and J 2 bases, leaving 20 bases between the germline ends. This CDR3 spans 18 amino acids. CDR3 sequence reads: CASSERSQEIGPTDTQYF. CDR3 nucleotides: TGTGCCAGCAGTGAAAGGAGTCAGGAGATTGGTCCCACAGATACGCAGTATTTT.

This clonotype was seen ten or more times. The chain joins TRBV12-3 or TRBV12-4 to TRBJ1-1; possible D gene TRBD1, 5 bases. There are 13 residues in the CDR3. Between the trimmed V and J ends, which lost 7 bases and 4 bases, there was a span of 13 bases. Here the CDR3 reads CASTARGGTEAFF. The CDR3 coding sequence is TGTGCCAGCACCGCAAGGGGCGGCACTGAAGCTTTCTTT.

This sequence joins TRBV4-2 and TRBJ2-5, with D perhaps matching TRBD2 (6 bases). The V gene's germline CDR1 is LGHNA and CDR2 YNFKEQ. The CDR3 sequence is 16 residues long. Trimming took off 0 bases at V and 4 bases at J, with 15 bases between the two ends. Here the CDR3 reads CASSQDTGRMRETQYF. The CDR3 DNA reads as TGTGCCAGCAGCCAAGATACCGGGAGAATGAGAGAGACCCAGTACTTC.

A few counts support this clonotype. The chain links TRBV10-3 to TRBJ1-1, with D maybe TRBD1 (6 bases). CDR3 size: 14 residues. V was clipped by 3 bases and J by 3 bases, with 11 bases between them. Germline-derived CDR1 and CDR2 are ENHRY and SYGVKD. The CDR3 reads CAISERGGHTEAFF. CDR3 bases: TGTGCCATCAGTGAACGGGGGGGGCACACTGAAGCTTTCTTT.

The V and J genes are TRBV6-2 or TRBV6-3 and TRBJ2-3; D gene unclear. Trimming pared 6 bases from V and 6 bases from J, leaving 13 bases between. Germline values: CDR1 MNHEY, CDR2 SVGEGT. The CDR3 loop spans 13 amino acids. The CDR3 protein is CASSFKGLDTQYF. The CDR3 bases are TGTGCCAGCAGCTTTAAGGGCCTTGATACGCAGTATTTT.

The rearrangement uses TRBV7-2 and TRBJ2-1; D not resolved. Trimming shortened V by 5 bases and J by 8 bases, and 10 bases separated the two germline ends. CDR1 is SGHTA, CDR2 FQGNSA, per germline. The CDR3 has 12 amino acids. In nucleotides, the CDR3 is TGTGCCAGCAGCCCGACCCGCTATGAGCAGTTCTTC. Translating it yields CASSPTRYEQFF.

The DNA for the CDR3 is TGTGCCAGCAGTCCCAGACAGGGGCGATACGAGCAGTACTTC. The encoded protein is CASSPRQGRYEQYF. This chain joins TRBV6-2 or TRBV6-3 and TRBJ2-7; TRBD1 matches 8 bases. CDR1 and CDR2 from the germline V gene are MNHEY and SVGEGT. The CDR3 consists of 14 residues. V lost 5 bases and J lost 4; bases outside the gene matches: 7.

This clonotype was counted only a few times. This chain connects TRBV5-1 to TRBJ2-4; D might be TRBD2 (6 bases). Germline V gives CDR1 SGHRS, CDR2 YFSETQ. The CDR3 spans 15 residues. V lost 0 bases, J lost 7 bases, and 14 bases lay in between. DNA of the CDR3: TGCGCCAGCAGCTTGGGGGCAGGAGGGTTTAACATTCAGTACTTC. As protein: CASSLGAGGFNIQYF.

The J gene is TRBJ2-7, the V gene TRBV3-1, with TRBD2 matching 9 bases. Unmatched junction bases numbered 9, after V lost 3 bases and J lost 3 bases. There are 16 residues in the CDR3. Germline V gives CDR1 LGHDT, CDR2 YNNKEL (reference sequence). The CDR3 spells CASSQQLLAGSYEQYF. The CDR3 DNA reads as TGTGCCAGCAGCCAGCAACTACTAGCGGGTAGCTACGAGCAGTACTTC.

The sample holds a few counts of this clonotype. The CDR3 is CASSFMVTGLADYEQYF. CDR3 sequence (DNA): TGTGCCAGCAGTTTCATGGTAACGGGACTAGCGGATTACGAGCAGTACTTC. The chain links TRBV28 to TRBJ2-7; 11 nucleotides line up with TRBD2. V lost 3 bases to trimming and J lost 4 bases; unmatched junction nucleotides: 11. The CDR3 covers 17 residues. Germline values: CDR1 MDHEN, CDR2 SYDVKM.

As concerns this clonotype: An end of the junction does not agree with germline; a read error may underlie this. This CDR3 reads CASSVAGATYEQYF. Written as DNA, the CDR3 is TGTGCCAGCAGTGTAGCGGGAGCCACCTACGAGCAGTACTTC. The chain joins TRBV12-3 or TRBV12-4 to TRBJ2-7; TRBD2 agrees at 9 bases. CDR3 length: 14 amino acids.

The chain joins TRBV7-2 to TRBJ2-1; D perhaps matches TRBD1 (5 bases). Germline V gene data show CDR1 as SGHTA and CDR2 as FQGNSA. Trimming pared 2 bases from V and 9 bases from J, leaving 14 bases between. The CDR3 totals 14 residues. CDR3 protein: CASSLSRAAGEQFF. Here the CDR3 DNA reads TGTGCCAGCAGCTTAAGCAGGGCCGCCGGTGAGCAGTTCTTC.

The rearrangement links TRBV29-1 to TRBJ2-7; 9 bases are shared with TRBD1. Germline-derived CDR1 and CDR2 are SQVTM and ANQGSEA. V shed 6 bases and J 5 bases; nucleotides not matched to a gene: 17. There are 16 residues in the CDR3. The CDR3 coding sequence is TGCAGCGTCCATTTCCCCCGGACAGGGGCTTACCACGAGCAGTACTTC. It translates to CSVHFPRTGAYHEQYF.

In regard to this clonotype: The CDR3 ends on some other residue instead of the conserved phenylalanine or tryptophan, so this is likely a read error. The chain carries TRBV20-1 and TRBJ2-3, with 7 bases identical to TRBD2. Trimming removed 0 bases from V and 5 bases from J; junction bases left unmatched: 5. This CDR3 is built from 14 residues. Per germline, CDR1 DFQATT and CDR2 SNEGSKA (reference sequence). The CDR3 is CSARDGAGKDTQYS. CDR3 coding DNA: TGCAGTGCTAGAGATGGAGCGGGGAAAGATACGCAGTATTCT.

The CDR3 is CSATGAGSTSYEQYF. The CDR3 DNA reads as TGCAGTGCAACTGGAGCGGGATCAACGTCCTACGAGCAGTACTTC. The chain combines TRBV20-1 with TRBJ2-7, with 7 bases identical to TRBD2. The CDR3 spans 15 residues. Trimming removed 6 bases from V and 1 base from J; junction bases left unmatched: 12. Germline lookup yields CDR1 DFQATT and CDR2 SNEGSKA (reference sequence).

This clonotype occurred a few times. The chain is built from TRBV4-3 and TRBJ1-2; D remains unclear. Between the trimmed V and J ends, which lost 5 bases and 0 bases, there was a span of 13 bases. The CDR3 extends over 15 amino acids. Germline assignment: CDR1 LGHNA and CDR2 YSLEER. CDR3 coding DNA: TGCGCCAGCAGCGCTTCCTATGGGACTAACTATGGCTACACCTTC. This sequence encodes CASSASYGTNYGYTF.

The chain carries TRBV7-2 and TRBJ2-1; 10 nucleotides line up with TRBD2. Germline V gene data show CDR1 as SGHTA and CDR2 as FQGNSA. CDR3 length: 15 residues. With 5 bases clipped from V and 9 bases from J, the junction kept 10 bases outside the gene matches. The CDR3 DNA sequence: TGTGCCAGCAGCCCCCCCAGCGGGGGGGCCAGTGAGCAGTTCTTC. Translating it yields CASSPPSGGASEQFF. The whole variable domain, filled in from reference TRBV7-2 and TRBJ2-1, reads GAGVSQSPSNKVTEKGKDVELRCDPISGHTALYWYRQSLGQGLEFLIYFQGNSAPDKSGLPSDRFSAERTGGSVSTLTIQRTQQEDSAVYLCASSPPSGGASEQFFGPGTRLTVL.

CDR3 nucleotide sequence: TGCAGTGCCAAGCAGGGGACTAGCGCCACAGATACGCAGTATTTT. This gives the protein CSAKQGTSATDTQYF. The chain joins TRBV20-1 to TRBJ2-3; 10 bases match TRBD2. Germline V gene sequence: CDR1 DFQATT, CDR2 SNEGSKA (reference sequence). The CDR3 is made up of 15 amino acids. V shed 6 bases, J shed 2 bases, and the junction held 8 bases outside the gene matches.

This rearrangement joins TRBV20-1 to TRBJ2-7; 9 bases agree with TRBD1. The V gene end was trimmed by 5 bases and the J gene end by 5 bases; junction bases not matched to a gene: 10. Germline values: CDR1 DFQATT, CDR2 SNEGSKA (reference sequence). CDR3 length: 14 amino acids. The CDR3 sequence: CSAVPGQGPNEQYF. The CDR3 DNA follows: TGCAGTGCTGTTCCGGGACAGGGACCGAACGAGCAGTACTTC.

This chain links TRBV7-2 with TRBJ2-2; D tentatively reads TRBD1 or TRBD2 (5 bases each). The germline V gene has CDR1 SGHTA and CDR2 FQGNSA. Trimming took off 5 bases at V and 9 bases at J, with 22 bases between the two ends. This CDR3 has 16 amino acids. CDR3 protein: CASSPRDRFLGRELFF. The CDR3 nucleotides read TGTGCCAGCAGCCCCAGGGACCGCTTCCTAGGCCGGGAGCTGTTTTTT.

The chain links TRBV7-2 to TRBJ1-5; D not resolved. CDR1 and CDR2 from the germline V gene are SGHTA and FQGNSA. Trimming cost V 0 bases and J 3 bases, with 12 bases left between them. The CDR3 is 16 residues long. CDR3: CASSLAEGSNNQPQHF. The CDR3 DNA reads as TGTGCCAGCAGCTTAGCGGAAGGGTCTAACAATCAGCCCCAGCATTTT. Variable domain in full (rest from reference TRBV7-2 and TRBJ1-5): GAGVSQSPSNKVTEKGKDVELRCDPISGHTALYWYRQSLGQGLEFLIYFQGNSAPDKSGLPSDRFSAERTGGSVSTLTIQRTQQEDSAVYLCASSLAEGSNNQPQHFGDGTRLSIL.